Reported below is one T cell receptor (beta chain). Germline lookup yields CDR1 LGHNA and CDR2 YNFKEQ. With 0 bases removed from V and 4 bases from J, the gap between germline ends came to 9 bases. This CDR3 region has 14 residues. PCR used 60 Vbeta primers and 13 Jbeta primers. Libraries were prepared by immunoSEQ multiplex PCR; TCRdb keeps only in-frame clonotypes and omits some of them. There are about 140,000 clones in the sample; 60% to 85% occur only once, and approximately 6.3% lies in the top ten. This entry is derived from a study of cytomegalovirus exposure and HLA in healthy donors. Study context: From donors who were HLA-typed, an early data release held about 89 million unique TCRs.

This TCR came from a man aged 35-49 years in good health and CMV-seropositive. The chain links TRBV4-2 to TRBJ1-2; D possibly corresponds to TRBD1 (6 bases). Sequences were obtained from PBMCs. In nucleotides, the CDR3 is TGTGCCAGCAGCCAAGAAGACAGGCCCTATGGCTACACCTTC. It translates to CASSQEDRPYGYTF.